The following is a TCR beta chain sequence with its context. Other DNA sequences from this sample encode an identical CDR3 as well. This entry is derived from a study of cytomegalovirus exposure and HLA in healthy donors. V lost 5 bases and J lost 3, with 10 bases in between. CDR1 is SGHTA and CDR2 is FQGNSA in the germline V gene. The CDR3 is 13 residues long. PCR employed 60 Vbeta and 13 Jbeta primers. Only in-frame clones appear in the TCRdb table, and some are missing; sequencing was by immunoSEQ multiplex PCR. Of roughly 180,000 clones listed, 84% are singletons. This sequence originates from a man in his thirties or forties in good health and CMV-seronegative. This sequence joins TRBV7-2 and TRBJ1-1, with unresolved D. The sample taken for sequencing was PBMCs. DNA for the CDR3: TGTGCCAGCAGCAAGTATCGGGACACTGAAGCTTTCTTT. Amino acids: CASSKYRDTEAFF. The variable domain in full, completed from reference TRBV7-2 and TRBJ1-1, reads GAGVSQSPSNKVTEKGKDVELRCDPISGHTALYWYRQSLGQGLEFLIYFQGNSAPDKSGLPSDRFSAERTGGSVSTLTIQRTQQEDSAVYLCASSKYRDTEAFFGQGTRLTVV.